Listed below are T cell receptor beta chains from one sample, sequenced in a study of shared clonotypes between healthy human individuals. Using immunoSEQ multiplex PCR, the repertoire was profiled, and TCRdb retains in-frame clones only, with some absent. The table includes more than 600,000 clones, 92% detected once. The source material was naive CD8+ T cells sorted from blood. Source of these receptors: a man aged 25 to 40 in good health. Both conserved end residues are part of each CDR3. The D gene is left open where the match is weak. Clone size is shown for a subset of rows, as once, few, many or a class of expanded clone.

CDR3nt: TGTGCCAGCACCCCAGCACAGGGGAACAATGAGCAGTTCTTC; CDR3aa: CASTPAQGNNEQFF; j_gene: TRBJ2-1; d_gene: TRBD1; v_gene: TRBV6-6; abundance: .
CDR3nt: TGTGCCAGCAGTTTATCACCCGACAGGACCCTTTACTATGGCTACACCTTC; CDR3aa: CASSLSPDRTLYYGYTF; j_gene: TRBJ1-2; d_gene: .; v_gene: TRBV27; abundance: .
CDR3nt: TGTGCCAGCAGTCCGGGCGGGGAATATAACTATGGCTACACCTTC; CDR3aa: CASSPGGEYNYGYTF; j_gene: TRBJ1-2; d_gene: .; v_gene: TRBV27; abundance: .
CDR3nt: TGTGCCAGCAGCCTCGGGACTAGAGACGAGCAGTACTTC; CDR3aa: CASSLGTRDEQYF; j_gene: TRBJ2-7; d_gene: TRBD2; v_gene: TRBV7-9; abundance: .
CDR3nt: TGCAGCGTTGAACTGACGGACGGGGCCAACGTCCTGACTTTC; CDR3aa: CSVELTDGANVLTF; j_gene: TRBJ2-6; d_gene: .; v_gene: TRBV29-1; abundance: .
CDR3nt: TGTGCCACCAGCAGAGGGACCAATGAGCAGTTCTTC; CDR3aa: CATSRGTNEQFF; j_gene: TRBJ2-1; d_gene: .; v_gene: TRBV15; abundance: .
CDR3nt: TGTGCCAGCAGCTTAGCTAGGGCCCAGGGAGCGGCAGATACGCAGTATTTT; CDR3aa: CASSLARAQGAADTQYF; j_gene: TRBJ2-3; d_gene: .; v_gene: TRBV7-8; abundance: .
CDR3nt: TGTGCCAGCAGCTTATCGGGACAGGGCCTTCAGCAGTACTTC; CDR3aa: CASSLSGQGLQQYF; j_gene: TRBJ2-7; d_gene: TRBD1; v_gene: TRBV7-6; abundance: .
CDR3nt: TGTGCCAGCACCAGTAGCGGGAGCTCCTACGAGCAGTACTTC; CDR3aa: CASTSSGSSYEQYF; j_gene: TRBJ2-7; d_gene: TRBD2; v_gene: TRBV27; abundance: .
CDR3nt: TGTGCCAGCAGCCAATCCCCGGACTCTTACAATGAGCAGTTCTTC; CDR3aa: CASSQSPDSYNEQFF; j_gene: TRBJ2-1; d_gene: .; v_gene: TRBV7-9; abundance: once
CDR3nt: TGTGCCAGCAGCTTGGTGGATTATAGCAATCAGCCCCAGCATTTT; CDR3aa: CASSLVDYSNQPQHF; j_gene: TRBJ1-5; d_gene: .; v_gene: TRBV5-5; abundance: .
CDR3nt: TGTGCCAGCAGTGAACTGGGGACTGAAGCTTTCTTT; CDR3aa: CASSELGTEAFF; j_gene: TRBJ1-1; d_gene: .; v_gene: TRBV6-1; abundance: .
CDR3nt: TGTGCCAGCAGCTTATCCCCTAATACGATGGGTTCAGGATACAATGAGCAGTTCTTC; CDR3aa: CASSLSPNTMGSGYNEQFF; j_gene: TRBJ2-1; d_gene: .; v_gene: TRBV7-3; abundance: .
CDR3nt: TGTGCCAGCACCCTGGGGGCAGGGGATTACGAGCAGTACTTC; CDR3aa: CASTLGAGDYEQYF; j_gene: TRBJ2-7; d_gene: .; v_gene: TRBV5-6; abundance: .
CDR3nt: TGTGCCAGCAGCATATCTAGCGGGGGCTCCAATGAGCAGTTCTTC; CDR3aa: CASSISSGGSNEQFF; j_gene: TRBJ2-1; d_gene: TRBD2; v_gene: TRBV25-1; abundance: .
CDR3nt: TGTGCCAGCAGCTTAGGGCAGCGGGCCCCCTCCTACGAGCAGTACTTC; CDR3aa: CASSLGQRAPSYEQYF; j_gene: TRBJ2-7; d_gene: .; v_gene: TRBV11-2; abundance: .
CDR3nt: TGTGCCAGCAGCTTAATGAATACCCGTCGACATAACCCTGGGGAGACCCAGTACTTC; CDR3aa: CASSLMNTRRHNPGETQYF; j_gene: TRBJ2-5; d_gene: .; v_gene: TRBV7-9; abundance: .
CDR3nt: TGTGCCAGCAGCTTAGGGGTTAGCGACTACAATGAGCAGTTCTTC; CDR3aa: CASSLGVSDYNEQFF; j_gene: TRBJ2-1; d_gene: .; v_gene: TRBV7-9; abundance: once
CDR3nt: TGTGCCAGCAGTACAGGCCACACAGATACGCAGTATTTT; CDR3aa: CASSTGHTDTQYF; j_gene: TRBJ2-3; d_gene: .; v_gene: TRBV27; abundance: .
CDR3nt: TGTGCCAGCAGTTCCCCGTCGACAGGGGGTGTTACCCAGTACTTC; CDR3aa: CASSSPSTGGVTQYF; j_gene: TRBJ2-5; d_gene: TRBD1; v_gene: TRBV28; abundance: once
CDR3nt: TGTGCCAGCAGCGTAGGTTGGGTCAGCGGTAGCGCAGATACGCAGTATTTT; CDR3aa: CASSVGWVSGSADTQYF; j_gene: TRBJ2-3; d_gene: .; v_gene: TRBV9; abundance: .
CDR3nt: TGTGCCAGCAGCCCCGCGCCGGGACAGGGGGCCTCTGGGGCCAACGTCCTGACTTTC; CDR3aa: CASSPAPGQGASGANVLTF; j_gene: TRBJ2-6; d_gene: TRBD1; v_gene: TRBV7-2; abundance: .
CDR3nt: TGCGCCAGCAGTGAACAGCGTCAGGGGGAAGCTTTCTTT; CDR3aa: CASSEQRQGEAFF; j_gene: TRBJ1-1; d_gene: .; v_gene: TRBV10-1; abundance: once
CDR3nt: TGTGCCAGCAGTAGCGACAGGCTCCGCAATCAGCCCCAGCATTTT; CDR3aa: CASSSDRLRNQPQHF; j_gene: TRBJ1-5; d_gene: .; v_gene: TRBV6-6; abundance: .
CDR3nt: TGTGCCAGCAGCCCTCGGCGGGCAGGACGAACCGGGGAGCTGTTTTTT; CDR3aa: CASSPRRAGRTGELFF; j_gene: TRBJ2-2; d_gene: .; v_gene: TRBV11-2; abundance: .
CDR3nt: TGTGCCAGCAGCTTAGGGAGGGATGAGCAGTTCTTC; CDR3aa: CASSLGRDEQFF; j_gene: TRBJ2-1; d_gene: .; v_gene: TRBV13; abundance: .
CDR3nt: TGTGCCAGCAGTGAAGCGGATTTCACCTCCTACGAGCAGTACTTC; CDR3aa: CASSEADFTSYEQYF; j_gene: TRBJ2-7; d_gene: .; v_gene: TRBV6-1; abundance: .
CDR3nt: TGTGCCTTAAGGGGCGGAGCTTCCTACGAGCAGTACTTC; CDR3aa: CALRGGASYEQYF; j_gene: TRBJ2-7; d_gene: .; v_gene: TRBV6-1; abundance: .
CDR3nt: TGTGCCAGCAGTTTAAGTCGATCCGGAAACACCATATATTTT; CDR3aa: CASSLSRSGNTIYF; j_gene: TRBJ1-3; d_gene: .; v_gene: TRBV27; abundance: .
CDR3nt: TGTGCCAGCAGCTTACGGGGAGGGCCCGCGACTAGCGTAGTACATGAGCAGTTCTTC; CDR3aa: CASSLRGGPATSVVHEQFF; j_gene: TRBJ2-1; d_gene: TRBD2; v_gene: TRBV7-2; abundance: .
CDR3nt: TGTGCCAGCAGCTTGGGCCAGGGGACGGCTGTCGAGCAGTACTTC; CDR3aa: CASSLGQGTAVEQYF; j_gene: TRBJ2-7; d_gene: .; v_gene: TRBV5-4; abundance: .
CDR3nt: TGTGCCAGCAGTGGCCGGGGTATCCGACTAACAGATACGCAGTATTTT; CDR3aa: CASSGRGIRLTDTQYF; j_gene: TRBJ2-3; d_gene: .; v_gene: TRBV6-1; abundance: .
CDR3nt: TGTGCCAGCAGCCCTGGAGGGGGCTCAAGTTACAATGAGCAGTTCTTC; CDR3aa: CASSPGGGSSYNEQFF; j_gene: TRBJ2-1; d_gene: .; v_gene: TRBV11-2; abundance: .
CDR3nt: TGTGCCAGCCCAGATAACTACGAGCAGTACTTC; CDR3aa: CASPDNYEQYF; j_gene: TRBJ2-7; d_gene: .; v_gene: TRBV6-1; abundance: .
CDR3nt: TGCAGCGTTGAGCAGGGGAGCTCTGGAAACACCATATATTTT; CDR3aa: CSVEQGSSGNTIYF; j_gene: TRBJ1-3; d_gene: .; v_gene: TRBV29-1; abundance: .
CDR3nt: TGTGCCAGCAGTTTATCGGGGGGAGCCAAAAACATTCAGTACTTC; CDR3aa: CASSLSGGAKNIQYF; j_gene: TRBJ2-4; d_gene: TRBD2; v_gene: TRBV28; abundance: .
CDR3nt: TGCAGCGTTGAAGACCCCCGGGATAAGATGGACGATGAGCAGTTCTTC; CDR3aa: CSVEDPRDKMDDEQFF; j_gene: TRBJ2-1; d_gene: .; v_gene: TRBV29-1; abundance: .
CDR3nt: TGCGCCAGCAGCCCAACGAAATCGGACTATGGCTACACCTTC; CDR3aa: CASSPTKSDYGYTF; j_gene: TRBJ1-2; d_gene: .; v_gene: TRBV4-1; abundance: .
CDR3nt: TGCAGCGTTGAATGGGTCGGCAGGACCCAAGAGACCCAGTACTTC; CDR3aa: CSVEWVGRTQETQYF; j_gene: TRBJ2-5; d_gene: .; v_gene: TRBV29-1; abundance: .
CDR3nt: TGTGCCAGCAGCTTAGAGGACGGAGCCAGCAATCAGCCCCAGCATTTT; CDR3aa: CASSLEDGASNQPQHF; j_gene: TRBJ1-5; d_gene: .; v_gene: TRBV7-8; abundance: .
CDR3nt: TGCGCCAGCAGCCATAGATCGGGTACCTACGAGCAGTACTTC; CDR3aa: CASSHRSGTYEQYF; j_gene: TRBJ2-7; d_gene: .; v_gene: TRBV4-1; abundance: .
CDR3nt: TGTGCCAGCAGTTACAGGGGGCCGGAAAAACTGTTTTTT; CDR3aa: CASSYRGPEKLFF; j_gene: TRBJ1-4; d_gene: TRBD1; v_gene: TRBV7-9; abundance: .
CDR3nt: TGTGCCAGCAGTTATTTGGCCCCTAGCACAGATACGCAGTATTTT; CDR3aa: CASSYLAPSTDTQYF; j_gene: TRBJ2-3; d_gene: .; v_gene: TRBV27; abundance: once
CDR3nt: TGTGCCAGCAGCTTACTAGGGGTTGGGGACACTGAAGCTTTCTTT; CDR3aa: CASSLLGVGDTEAFF; j_gene: TRBJ1-1; d_gene: .; v_gene: TRBV13; abundance: once
CDR3nt: TGTGCCAGCAGCCCCCGGTGGGGAGCCTACGAGCAGTACTTC; CDR3aa: CASSPRWGAYEQYF; j_gene: TRBJ2-7; d_gene: .; v_gene: TRBV7-6; abundance: few
CDR3nt: TGTGCCAGCAGTCTCAAGATGTCCTACGAGCAGTACTTC; CDR3aa: CASSLKMSYEQYF; j_gene: TRBJ2-7; d_gene: .; v_gene: TRBV27; abundance: .
CDR3nt: TGTGCCAGTAGTACGGCAGGGGGTGCTGTTGAGCCCCAGCATTTT; CDR3aa: CASSTAGGAVEPQHF; j_gene: TRBJ1-5; d_gene: TRBD1; v_gene: TRBV19; abundance: .
CDR3nt: TGCGCCAGCAGCTTGGACGGGAGGGCAAATGAGCAGTTCTTC; CDR3aa: CASSLDGRANEQFF; j_gene: TRBJ2-1; d_gene: TRBD2; v_gene: TRBV5-1; abundance: .
CDR3nt: TGCGCCAGCAGCCACCGGGACCAATACAATGAGCAGTTCTTC; CDR3aa: CASSHRDQYNEQFF; j_gene: TRBJ2-1; d_gene: .; v_gene: TRBV5-1; abundance: .